The entry below gives a single TCR beta chain sequence along with its context. Sequenced by immunoSEQ multiplex PCR; TCRdb stores in-frame clones only, minus some. The sample carries about 75,000 clones, roughly 88% recorded once. This record comes from a study of T cell responses to AZD1222 COVID-19 vaccine. This CDR3 spans 16 amino acids. Germline assignment: CDR1 MNHNS and CDR2 SASEGT. The V segment lost 4 bases and the J segment 1 base; nucleotides outside the gene matches: 5. The J gene is TRBJ2-3, the V gene TRBV6-1; 10 bases agree with TRBD2. The TCR comes from an adult who received the MenACWY meningococcal vaccine as a control. The material sequenced was peripheral blood, taken 28 days after the second dose of the MenACWY control vaccine. The CDR3 DNA reads as TGTGCCAGCAGTGTGCGCCTAGCGGGGGGCACAGATACGCAGTATTTT. This translates into CASSVRLAGGTDTQYF.